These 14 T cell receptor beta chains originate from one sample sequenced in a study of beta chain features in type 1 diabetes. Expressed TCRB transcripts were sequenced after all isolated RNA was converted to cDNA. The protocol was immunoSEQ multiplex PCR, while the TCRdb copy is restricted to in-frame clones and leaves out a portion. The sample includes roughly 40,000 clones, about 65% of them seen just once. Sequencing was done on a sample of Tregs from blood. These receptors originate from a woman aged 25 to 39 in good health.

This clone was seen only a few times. This chain's CDR3 is CSVVAGGVSSYNEQFF. CDR3 DNA sequence: TGCAGCGTTGTAGCGGGAGGAGTGAGCTCCTACAATGAGCAGTTCTTC. V and J are TRBV29-1 and TRBJ2-1, with 10 bases fitting TRBD2. After removal of 4 bases from V and 0 bases from J, the junction contained 6 bases not matched to a gene. CDR3 length: 16 amino acids. Germline-derived CDR1 and CDR2 are SQVTM and ANQGSEA.

The CDR3 sequence: CASSPSSGTDTQYF. The CDR3 nucleotides are TGTGCCAGCAGCCCATCTAGCGGCACAGATACGCAGTATTTT. The gene calls are TRBV9 and TRBJ2-3, with TRBD2 as a possible D gene (6 bases). CDR3 size: 14 residues. Trimming took off 4 bases at V and 1 base at J, with 10 bases between the two ends. Germline V CDR1 and CDR2: SGDLS, YYNGEE.

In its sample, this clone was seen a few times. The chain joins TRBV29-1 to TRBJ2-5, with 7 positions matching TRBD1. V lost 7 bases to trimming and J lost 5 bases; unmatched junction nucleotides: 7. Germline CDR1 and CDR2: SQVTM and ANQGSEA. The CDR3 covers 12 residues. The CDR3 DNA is TGCAGCGGCTACAGGGGTGGGGAGACCCAGTACTTC. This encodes CSGYRGGETQYF.

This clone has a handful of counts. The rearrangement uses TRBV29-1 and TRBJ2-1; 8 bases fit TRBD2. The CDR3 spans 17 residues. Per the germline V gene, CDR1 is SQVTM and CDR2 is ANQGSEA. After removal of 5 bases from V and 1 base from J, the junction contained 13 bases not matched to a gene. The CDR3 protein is CSVRLAGAGRSYNEQFF. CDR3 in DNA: TGCAGCGTTCGGCTAGCGGGCGCGGGGAGGTCCTACAATGAGCAGTTCTTC.

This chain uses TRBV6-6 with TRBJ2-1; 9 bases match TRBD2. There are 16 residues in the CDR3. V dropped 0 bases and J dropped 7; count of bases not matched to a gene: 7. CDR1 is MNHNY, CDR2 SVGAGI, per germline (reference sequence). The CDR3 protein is CASSYSNAGGSNEQFF. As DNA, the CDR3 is TGTGCCAGCAGTTACTCGAACGCGGGAGGGAGTAATGAGCAGTTCTTC.

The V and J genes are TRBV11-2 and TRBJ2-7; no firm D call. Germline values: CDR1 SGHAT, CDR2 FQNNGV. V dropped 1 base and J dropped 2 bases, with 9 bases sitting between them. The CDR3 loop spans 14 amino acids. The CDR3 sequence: CASSLVGRAYEQYF. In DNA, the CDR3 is TGTGCCAGCAGCTTAGTTGGTCGAGCCTACGAGCAGTACTTC.

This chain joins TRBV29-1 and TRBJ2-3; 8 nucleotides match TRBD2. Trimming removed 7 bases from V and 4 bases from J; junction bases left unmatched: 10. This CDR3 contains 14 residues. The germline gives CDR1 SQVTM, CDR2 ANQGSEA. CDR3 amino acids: CSATSGRAADTQYF. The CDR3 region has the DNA TGCAGCGCTACCAGCGGGAGAGCGGCAGATACGCAGTATTTT.

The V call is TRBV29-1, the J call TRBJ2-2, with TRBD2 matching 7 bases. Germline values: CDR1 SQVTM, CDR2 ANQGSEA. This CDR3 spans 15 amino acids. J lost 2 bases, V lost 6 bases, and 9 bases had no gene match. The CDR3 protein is CSVDRASGNTGELFF. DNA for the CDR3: TGCAGCGTCGACCGGGCTAGCGGAAACACCGGGGAGCTGTTTTTT.

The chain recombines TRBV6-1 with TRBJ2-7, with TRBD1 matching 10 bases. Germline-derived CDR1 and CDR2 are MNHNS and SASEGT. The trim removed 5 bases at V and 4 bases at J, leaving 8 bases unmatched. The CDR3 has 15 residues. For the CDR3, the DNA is TGTGCCAGCAGTTGGGGGGACAGGGGAATATACGAGCAGTACTTC. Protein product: CASSWGDRGIYEQYF.

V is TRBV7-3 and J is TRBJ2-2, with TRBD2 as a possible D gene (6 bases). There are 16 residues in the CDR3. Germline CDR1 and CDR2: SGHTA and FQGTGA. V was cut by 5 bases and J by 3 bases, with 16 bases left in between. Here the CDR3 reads CASSPRERAYTGELFF. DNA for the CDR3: TGTGCCAGCAGCCCTAGGGAGCGGGCGTACACCGGGGAGCTGTTTTTT.

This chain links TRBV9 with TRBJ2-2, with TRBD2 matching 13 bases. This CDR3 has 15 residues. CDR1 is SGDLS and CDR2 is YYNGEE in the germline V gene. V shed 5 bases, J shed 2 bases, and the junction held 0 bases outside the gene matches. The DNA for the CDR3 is TGTGCCAGCAGGGGACTAGCGGGAAACACCGGGGAGCTGTTTTTT. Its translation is CASRGLAGNTGELFF.

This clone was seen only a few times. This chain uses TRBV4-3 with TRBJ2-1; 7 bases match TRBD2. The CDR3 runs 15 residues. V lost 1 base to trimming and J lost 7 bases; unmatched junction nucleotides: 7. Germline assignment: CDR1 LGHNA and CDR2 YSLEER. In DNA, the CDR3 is TGCGCCAGCAGCCAAGCCCCCCTACTAGCGAATGAGCAGTTCTTC. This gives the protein CASSQAPLLANEQFF.

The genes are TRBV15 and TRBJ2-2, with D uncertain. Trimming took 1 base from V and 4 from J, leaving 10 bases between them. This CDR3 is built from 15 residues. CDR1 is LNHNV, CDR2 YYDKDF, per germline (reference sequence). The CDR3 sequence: CATSRGLVSTGELFF. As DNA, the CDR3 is TGTGCCACCAGCAGAGGCCTAGTATCCACCGGGGAGCTGTTTTTT. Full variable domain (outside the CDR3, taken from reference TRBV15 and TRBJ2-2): DAMVIQNPRYQVTQFGKPVTLSCSQTLNHNVMYWYQQKSSQAPKLLFHYYDKDFNNEADTPDNFQSRRPNTSFCFLDIRSPGLGDTAMYLCATSRGLVSTGELFFGEGSRLTVL.

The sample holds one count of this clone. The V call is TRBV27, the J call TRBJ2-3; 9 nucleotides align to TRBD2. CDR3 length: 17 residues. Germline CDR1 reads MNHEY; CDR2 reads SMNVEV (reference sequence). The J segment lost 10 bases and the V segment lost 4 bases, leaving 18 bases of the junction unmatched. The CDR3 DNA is TGTGCCAGCAGTTCCCTATGGGGCGGGAGGGCTACAGAGGCGCAGTATTTT. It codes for CASSSLWGGRATEAQYF.